The subject of this entry is one TCR beta chain. One base away lies a much larger clone, so this may be a sequencing read error. The data are from a study of T cells after yellow fever vaccination. Looking at the study overall: It was SMART-Seq v4 Ultra Low Input that prepared the fractions with low cell numbers.

The authors made TCR cDNA by 5'RACE template switching, adding a universal primer site and UMIs. Each CDR3 protein gets one entry after TCRdb re-called the 5' RACE reads with MiXCR. The sample consists of about 140,000 distinct CDR3 sequences, 7.7% of them appearing once. The TCR was taken from a man aged 25 to 40 who received the YFV17D yellow fever vaccine. The material sequenced was CD4+ T cells sorted from PBMCs, taken 5 days after the yellow fever booster vaccination.

In nucleotides, the CDR3 is TGTGCCTGCAGCGTAGTAGTGTCCGGGGAGCTGTTTTTT. Translated: CACSVVVSGELFF. V and J are TRBV9 and TRBJ2-2; the D is unclear. CDR3 size: 13 residues. The germline V gene has CDR1 SGDLS and CDR2 YYNGEE.